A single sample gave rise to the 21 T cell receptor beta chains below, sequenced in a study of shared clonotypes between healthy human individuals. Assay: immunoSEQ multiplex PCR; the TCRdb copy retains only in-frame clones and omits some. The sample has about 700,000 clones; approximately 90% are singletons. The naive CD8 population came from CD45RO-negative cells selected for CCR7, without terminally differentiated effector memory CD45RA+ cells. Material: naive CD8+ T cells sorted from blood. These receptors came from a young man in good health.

DNA for the CDR3: TGTGCCAGCAGCGTGGAGGGGCAGTCCTACGAGCAGTACTTC. Translating gives CASSVEGQSYEQYF. J is TRBJ2-7 and V is TRBV11-2; weak D call: TRBD2 (6 bases). The CDR3 runs 14 residues. Trimming pared 5 bases from V and 1 base from J, leaving 12 bases between. Germline V CDR1 and CDR2: SGHAT, FQNNGV.

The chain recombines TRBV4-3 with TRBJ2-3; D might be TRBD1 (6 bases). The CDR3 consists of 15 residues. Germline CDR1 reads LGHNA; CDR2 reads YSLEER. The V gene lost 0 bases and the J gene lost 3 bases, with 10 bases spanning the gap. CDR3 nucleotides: TGCGCCAGCAGCCAAGATCGGCAGGGGACAGATACGCAGTATTTT. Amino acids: CASSQDRQGTDTQYF.

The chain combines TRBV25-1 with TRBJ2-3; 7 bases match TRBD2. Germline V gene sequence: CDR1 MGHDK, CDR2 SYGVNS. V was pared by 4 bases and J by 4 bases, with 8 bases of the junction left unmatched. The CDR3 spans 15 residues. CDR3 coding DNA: TGTGCCAGCAGTGCCGGGAGACTAGCAGCAGATACGCAGTATTTT. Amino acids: CASSAGRLAADTQYF.

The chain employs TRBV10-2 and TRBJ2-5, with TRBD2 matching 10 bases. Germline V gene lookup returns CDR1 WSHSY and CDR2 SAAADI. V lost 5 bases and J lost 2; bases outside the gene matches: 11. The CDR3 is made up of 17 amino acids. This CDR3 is CASSSLAGDGGQETQYF. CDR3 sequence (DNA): TGCGCCAGCAGTTCTCTAGCGGGAGACGGAGGGCAAGAGACCCAGTACTTC.

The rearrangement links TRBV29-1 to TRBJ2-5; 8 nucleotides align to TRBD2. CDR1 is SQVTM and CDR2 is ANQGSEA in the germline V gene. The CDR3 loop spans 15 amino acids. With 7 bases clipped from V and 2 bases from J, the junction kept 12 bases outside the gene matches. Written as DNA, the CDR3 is TGCAGCGGTGGACCGGGACTAGGGATACAAGAGACCCAGTACTTC. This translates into CSGGPGLGIQETQYF. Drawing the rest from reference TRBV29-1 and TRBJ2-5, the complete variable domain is SAVISQKPSRDICQRGTSLTIQCQVDSQVTMMFWYRQQPGQSLTLIATANQGSEATYESGFVIDKFPISRPNLTFSTLTVSNMSPEDSSIYLCSGGPGLGIQETQYFGPGTRLLVL.

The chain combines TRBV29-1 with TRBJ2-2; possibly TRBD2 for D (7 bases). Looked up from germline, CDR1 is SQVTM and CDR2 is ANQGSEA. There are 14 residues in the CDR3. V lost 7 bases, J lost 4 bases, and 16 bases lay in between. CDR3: CSAFRGAGTGELFF. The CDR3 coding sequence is TGCAGCGCCTTCCGGGGGGCGGGCACCGGGGAGCTGTTTTTT.

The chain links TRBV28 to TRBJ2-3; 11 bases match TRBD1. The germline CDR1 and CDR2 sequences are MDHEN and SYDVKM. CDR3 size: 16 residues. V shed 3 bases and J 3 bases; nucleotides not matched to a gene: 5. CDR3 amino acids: CASSFGQGASTDTQYF. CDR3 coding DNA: TGTGCCAGCAGTTTCGGACAGGGGGCGAGTACAGATACGCAGTATTTT.

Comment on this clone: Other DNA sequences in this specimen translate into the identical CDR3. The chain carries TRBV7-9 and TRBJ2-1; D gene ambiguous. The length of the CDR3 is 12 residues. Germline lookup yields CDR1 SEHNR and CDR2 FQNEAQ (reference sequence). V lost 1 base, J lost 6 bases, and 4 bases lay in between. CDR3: CASSLGVNEQFF. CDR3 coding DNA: TGTGCCAGCAGCTTAGGGGTCAATGAGCAGTTCTTC.

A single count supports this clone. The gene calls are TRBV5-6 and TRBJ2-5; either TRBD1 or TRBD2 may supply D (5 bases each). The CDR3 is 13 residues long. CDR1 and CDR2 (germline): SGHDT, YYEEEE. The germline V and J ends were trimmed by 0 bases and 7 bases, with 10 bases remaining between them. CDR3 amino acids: CASSLVGRGTQYF. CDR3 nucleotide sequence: TGTGCCAGCAGCTTGGTGGGACGTGGGACCCAGTACTTC. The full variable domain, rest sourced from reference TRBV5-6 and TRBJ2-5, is DAGVTQSPTHLIKTRGQQVTLRCSPKSGHDTVSWYQQALGQGPQFIFQYYEEEERQRGNFPDRFSGHQFPNYSSELNVNALLLGDSALYLCASSLVGRGTQYFGPGTRLLVL.

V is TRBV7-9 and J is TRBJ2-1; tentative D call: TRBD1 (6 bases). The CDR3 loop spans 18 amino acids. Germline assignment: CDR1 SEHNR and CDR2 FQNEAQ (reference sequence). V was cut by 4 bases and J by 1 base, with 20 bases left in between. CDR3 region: CASSSTWGARGSYNEQFF. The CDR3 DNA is TGTGCCAGCAGCTCGACTTGGGGAGCCAGGGGTTCCTACAATGAGCAGTTCTTC.

CDR3 DNA sequence: TGTGCCAGTAGTATAGTGGGCTCTGGAAACACCATATATTTT. It yields the protein CASSIVGSGNTIYF. The J gene is TRBJ1-3, the V gene TRBV19; no firm D call. The CDR3 sequence is 14 residues long. In germline, CDR1 is LNHDA, CDR2 SQIVND (reference sequence). V was pared by 1 base and J by 0 bases, with 4 bases between.

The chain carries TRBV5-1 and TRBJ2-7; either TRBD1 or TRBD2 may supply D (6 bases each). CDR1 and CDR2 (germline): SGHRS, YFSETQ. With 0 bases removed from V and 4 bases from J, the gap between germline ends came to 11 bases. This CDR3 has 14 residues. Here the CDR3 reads CASSLGGAPYEQYF. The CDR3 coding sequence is TGCGCCAGCAGCTTGGGGGGGGCCCCGTACGAGCAGTACTTC.

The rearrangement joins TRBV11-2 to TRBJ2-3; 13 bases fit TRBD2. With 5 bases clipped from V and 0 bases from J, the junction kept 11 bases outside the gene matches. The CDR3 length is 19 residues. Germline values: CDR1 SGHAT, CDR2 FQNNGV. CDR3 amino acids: CASSRFWTSGSLSTDTQYF. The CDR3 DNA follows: TGTGCCAGCAGCCGATTCTGGACTAGCGGGAGCCTCAGCACAGATACGCAGTATTTT.

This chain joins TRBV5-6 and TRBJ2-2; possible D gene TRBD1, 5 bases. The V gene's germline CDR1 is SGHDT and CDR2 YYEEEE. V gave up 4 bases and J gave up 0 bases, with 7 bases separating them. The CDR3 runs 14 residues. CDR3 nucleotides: TGTGCCAGCAGCCTGGACACGAACACCGGGGAGCTGTTTTTT. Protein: CASSLDTNTGELFF.

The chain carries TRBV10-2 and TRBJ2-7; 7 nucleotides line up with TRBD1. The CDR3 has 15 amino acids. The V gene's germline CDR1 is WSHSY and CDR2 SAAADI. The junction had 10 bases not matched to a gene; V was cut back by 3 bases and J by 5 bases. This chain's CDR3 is CASSDPGDSGDEQYF. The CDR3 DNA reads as TGCGCCAGCAGTGACCCTGGGGACAGTGGGGACGAGCAGTACTTC.

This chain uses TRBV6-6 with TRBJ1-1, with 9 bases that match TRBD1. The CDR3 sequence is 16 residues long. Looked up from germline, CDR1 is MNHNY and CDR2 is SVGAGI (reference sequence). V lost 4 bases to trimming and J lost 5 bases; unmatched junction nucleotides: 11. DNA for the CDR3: TGTGCCAGCAGTTCCTTAGCACAGGGGGCTGGTACTGAAGCTTTCTTT. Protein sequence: CASSSLAQGAGTEAFF.

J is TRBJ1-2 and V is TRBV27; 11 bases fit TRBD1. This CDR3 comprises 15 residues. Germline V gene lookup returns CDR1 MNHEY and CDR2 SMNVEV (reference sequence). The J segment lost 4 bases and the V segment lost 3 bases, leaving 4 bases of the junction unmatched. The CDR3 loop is CASSFMDRGLYGYTF. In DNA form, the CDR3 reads TGTGCCAGCAGTTTTATGGACAGGGGGCTCTATGGCTACACCTTC.

CDR3 bases: TGCGCCAGCAGCCAATCCGGGAACACTGAAGCTTTCTTT. It yields the protein CASSQSGNTEAFF. The chain couples TRBV4-1 to TRBJ1-1; D is unclear. CDR1 is MGHRA, CDR2 YSYEKL, per germline. The CDR3 length is 13 residues. Trimming stripped 2 bases from V and 1 base from J, with 5 bases between.

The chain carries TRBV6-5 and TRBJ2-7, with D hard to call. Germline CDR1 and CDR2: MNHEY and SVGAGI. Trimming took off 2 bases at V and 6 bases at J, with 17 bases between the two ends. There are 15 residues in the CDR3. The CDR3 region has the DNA TGTGCCAGCAGTTACCTTCCGGTTGGGGTGAGCGAGCAGTACTTC. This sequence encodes CASSYLPVGVSEQYF.

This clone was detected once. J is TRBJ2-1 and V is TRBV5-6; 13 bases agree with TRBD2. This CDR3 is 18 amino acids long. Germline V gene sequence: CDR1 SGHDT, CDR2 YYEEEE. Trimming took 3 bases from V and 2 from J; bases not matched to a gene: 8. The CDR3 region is CASSSGTSGIGPYNEQFF. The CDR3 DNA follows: TGTGCCAGCAGCTCCGGGACTAGCGGGATAGGACCCTACAATGAGCAGTTCTTC.

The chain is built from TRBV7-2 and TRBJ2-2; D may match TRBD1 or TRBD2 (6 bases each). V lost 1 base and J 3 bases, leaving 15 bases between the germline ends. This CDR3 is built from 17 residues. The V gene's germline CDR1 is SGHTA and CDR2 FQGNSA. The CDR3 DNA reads TGTGCCAGCAGCTTAGGGGAGGACAGTCCGTACACCGGGGAGCTGTTTTTT. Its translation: CASSLGEDSPYTGELFF.